The T cell receptor (beta chain) under discussion was sequenced for a study of blood T cell repertoires in COVID-19. The germline V gene encodes CDR1 MNHEY and CDR2 SVGAGI. CDR3 length equals 15 residues. V lost 2 bases, J lost 4 bases, and 12 bases lay in between. The table came from immunoSEQ multiplex PCR; TCRdb's copy has only in-frame clones and leaves some out. Here the sample spans approximately 300,000 clones, 85% being singletons. The rearrangement joins TRBV6-5 to TRBJ1-5, with a tentative D call TRBD1 (5 bases). Source material: PBMCs or T cells enriched from blood (not recorded which). The receptor comes from a woman younger than 45 who had been exposed to COVID-19. CDR3 sequence reads: CASSYHPGDNQPQHF. The DNA of the CDR3 is TGTGCCAGCAGTTACCATCCGGGGGATAATCAGCCCCAGCATTTT.